Below are 22 T cell receptor beta chains sequenced from a single sample in a study of T-cell reconstitution after alpha-beta-depleted transplantation in children. Unique molecular identifiers featured in how the TCRbeta library was prepared. One entry per CDR3 protein, called by TCRdb with MiXCR from the PCR reads. The sample consists of just under 350,000 distinct CDR3 sequences, 15% to 20% of them appearing once. Specimen: PBMCs, mostly from graft donor cells, collected 360 days after TCRalphabeta/CD19-depleted stem cell transplant. The receptor set was obtained from a male patient between 2 and 15 years old who had a stem cell transplant for acute lymphoblastic leukemia, so the T cells may come from the graft donor.

The CDR3 reads CASSYSWEQYF. For the CDR3, the DNA is TGTGCCAGCAGTTACTCGTGGGAGCAGTACTTC. The gene calls are TRBV6-2 or TRBV6-3 and TRBJ2-7; no clear D. Deletions cut 0 bases from V and 7 bases from J, with 4 bases between. This CDR3 contains 11 residues. Germline lookup yields CDR1 MNHEY and CDR2 SVGEGT.

In its sample, this clonotype was seen many times. The rearrangement links TRBV7-2 to TRBJ2-3, with unresolved D. The V end lost 1 base, the J end lost 5 bases, and 13 bases lay between the germline ends. Germline V gene data show CDR1 as SGHTA and CDR2 as FQGNSA. CDR3 length: 15 residues. This CDR3 reads CASSLGRLWGDTQYF. The CDR3 nucleotides are TGTGCCAGCAGCTTAGGACGCCTTTGGGGAGATACGCAGTATTTT.

V is TRBV7-2 and J is TRBJ2-3; a possible D gene is TRBD2 (5 bases). The CDR3 is 13 amino acids. The ends were cut back, 5 bases at V and 3 bases at J, with 9 bases in the middle. CDR1 is SGHTA, CDR2 FQGNSA, per germline. The CDR3 here is CASSKEGTDTQYF. Here the CDR3 DNA reads TGTGCCAGCAGCAAAGAGGGAACAGATACGCAGTATTTT.

This clonotype was recorded a few times. CDR3 protein: CASTPQPDTQYF. CDR3 sequence (DNA): TGTGCCAGCACCCCCCAACCGGATACGCAGTATTTT. This chain links TRBV12-3 or TRBV12-4 with TRBJ2-3; D is undetermined. This CDR3 comprises 12 residues. V was pared by 7 bases and J by 6 bases, with 11 bases between.

This clonotype is a singleton in its sample. Since a much larger clone is just one base distant, this may be a read error. The chain carries TRBV5-1 and TRBJ2-3, with a weak D call TRBD2 (5 bases). Germline assignment: CDR1 SGHRS and CDR2 YFSETQ. This CDR3 spans 15 amino acids. The CDR3 DNA is TGCGCCAGCAGCGCGAGCGGAGCTAGCACACATACGCAGTATTTT. Its protein is CASSASGASTHTQYF. The whole variable domain, filled in from reference TRBV5-1 and TRBJ2-3, reads KAGVTQTPRYLIKTRGQQVTLSCSPISGHRSVSWYQQTPGQGLQFLFEYFSETQRNKGNFPGRFSGRQFSNSRSEMNVSTLELGDSALYLCASSASGASTHTQYFGPGTRLTVL.

This clonotype was seen a handful of times. J is TRBJ1-2 and V is TRBV10-3, with 7 bases fitting TRBD1. The CDR3 consists of 15 residues. Germline V CDR1 and CDR2: ENHRY, SYGVKD. V shed 2 bases, J shed 4 bases, and the junction held 7 bases outside the gene matches. The CDR3 DNA reads as TGTGCCATCAGTGAGCCGGACAGGTTAAGCTATGGCTACACCTTC. This translates into CAISEPDRLSYGYTF.

This clonotype was detected a few times. The chain recombines TRBV12-3 or TRBV12-4 with TRBJ2-4; possible D gene TRBD2, 5 bases. Trimming cost V 4 bases and J 3 bases, with 31 bases left between them. The CDR3 runs to 21 residues. For the CDR3, the DNA is TGTGCCAGCAGTTCGACTCTACTACGTAGTGCATCACCCGAGGGCAAAAACATTCAGTACTTC. Amino acids: CASSSTLLRSASPEGKNIQYF.

The V and J genes are TRBV7-2 and TRBJ1-5; no clear D gene. From germline, CDR1 is SGHTA and CDR2 FQGNSA. The CDR3 sequence is 13 residues long. The V and J ends lost 0 bases and 6 bases respectively, with 6 bases between them. For the CDR3, the DNA is TGTGCCAGCAGCTTAGCGTGGGCTCAGCCCCAGCATTTT. It is translated as CASSLAWAQPQHF. Full variable domain (missing parts from reference TRBV7-2 and TRBJ1-5): GAGVSQSPSNKVTEKGKDVELRCDPISGHTALYWYRQSLGQGLEFLIYFQGNSAPDKSGLPSDRFSAERTGGSVSTLTIQRTQQEDSAVYLCASSLAWAQPQHFGDGTRLSIL.

V is TRBV7-2 and J is TRBJ2-3; D may correspond to TRBD1 or TRBD2 (5 bases each). The germline CDR1 and CDR2 sequences are SGHTA and FQGNSA. The germline V and J ends were trimmed by 3 bases and 0 bases, with 10 bases remaining between them. This CDR3 spans 15 amino acids. The CDR3 loop is CASSFLGASTDTQYF. CDR3 DNA: TGTGCCAGCAGCTTCCTCGGGGCAAGCACAGATACGCAGTATTTT.

The chain has TRBV25-1 and TRBJ2-7, with D perhaps TRBD1 or TRBD2 (5 bases each). Looked up from germline, CDR1 is MGHDK and CDR2 is SYGVNS. CDR3 length equals 16 residues. Trimming cost V 0 bases and J 6 bases, with 18 bases left between them. CDR3 residues: CASSEYGHGTTGEQYF. The CDR3 nucleotides read TGTGCCAGCAGTGAATACGGCCATGGGACCACGGGCGAGCAGTACTTC.

This clonotype was recorded a few times. The chain has TRBV7-2 and TRBJ2-5; D unresolved. The germline gives CDR1 SGHTA, CDR2 FQGNSA. V was shortened by 8 bases and J by 3 bases, with 13 bases between the two germline ends. The length of the CDR3 is 13 residues. CDR3 sequence (DNA): TGTGCCAGCCTCAAGGTTCCGGAAGAGACCCAGTACTTC. It encodes CASLKVPEETQYF.

Here the CDR3 DNA reads TGCGCCAGCAGTCCATCAGATTCGGCCACCTACACCTTC. Protein product: CASSPSDSATYTF. The gene calls are TRBV5-1 and TRBJ1-2; D is unclear. The CDR3 has 13 amino acids. Trimming left V 5 bases short and J 10 bases short, with 18 bases between. Germline CDR1 SGHRS, CDR2 YFSETQ.

This clonotype occurred a few times. DNA of the CDR3: TGCGCCAGCAGCCCCGACAGAGGGTACACTGAAGCTTTCTTT. Translating gives CASSPDRGYTEAFF. V gene TRBV4-3 combines with J gene TRBJ1-1; D is possibly TRBD1 (5 bases). The ends were cut back, 4 bases at V and 3 bases at J, with 12 bases in the middle. The CDR3 is 14 residues long. Germline CDR1 is LGHNA and CDR2 is YSLEER.

There are a few counts of this clonotype. V usage is TRBV4-2 and J usage is TRBJ2-5; 12 nucleotides agree with TRBD2. Per germline, CDR1 LGHNA and CDR2 YNFKEQ. V was pared by 3 bases and J by 5 bases, with 10 bases of the junction left unmatched. This CDR3 is 17 amino acids long. The CDR3 spells CASSHFKGLAGSETQYF. CDR3 nucleotide sequence: TGTGCCAGCAGCCATTTTAAAGGACTAGCGGGAAGTGAGACCCAGTACTTC.

V is TRBV20-1 and J is TRBJ1-5; D is ambiguous. Germline V gene data show CDR1 as DFQATT and CDR2 as SNEGSKA (reference sequence). V was shortened by 0 bases and J by 4 bases, with 7 bases between the two germline ends. The CDR3 sequence is 13 residues long. The CDR3 DNA reads as TGCAGTGCTAGAGATCGCCTGAATCAGCCCCAGCATTTT. It is translated as CSARDRLNQPQHF.

The chain recombines TRBV5-4 with TRBJ2-7; 10 positions agree with TRBD1. V lost 0 bases, J lost 4 bases, and 4 bases stayed unmatched. CDR1 is SGHNT and CDR2 is YYREEE in the germline V gene (reference sequence). The CDR3 totals 15 residues. The CDR3 sequence is CASSLGQGARYEQYF. CDR3 in DNA: TGTGCCAGCAGCTTGGGACAGGGGGCGCGGTACGAGCAGTACTTC.

This clonotype was observed a handful of times. Sequence at one end of the junction differs from germline and may be a read error. V and J are TRBV12-3 or TRBV12-4 and TRBJ2-1; D may match TRBD1 or TRBD2 (6 bases each). The CDR3 is 12 residues long. The CDR3 region is CASSVPDRRVVF. CDR3 sequence (DNA): TGTGCCAGCAGCGTACCTGACAGGAGGGTGGTCTTC.

The chain carries TRBV10-3 and TRBJ2-3, with TRBD2 matching over 11 bases. The CDR3 contains 15 residues. V lost 6 bases, J lost 4 bases, and 6 bases stayed unmatched. Germline V CDR1 and CDR2: ENHRY, SYGVKD. CDR3 bases: TGTGCCATCAGCTTTGGGACTAGCGGCCCAGATACGCAGTATTTT. It encodes CAISFGTSGPDTQYF.

This clonotype was seen ten or more times. V and J are TRBV5-6 and TRBJ2-2; D is uncertain. This CDR3 region has 14 residues. V lost 1 base to trimming and J lost 1 base, with 5 bases between them. Germline V gene data show CDR1 as SGHDT and CDR2 as YYEEEE. CDR3 nucleotide sequence: TGTGCCAGCAGCTTGTCTGGGAACACCGGGGAGCTGTTTTTT. Protein sequence: CASSLSGNTGELFF.

This clonotype was found a few times. The chain links TRBV12-3 or TRBV12-4 to TRBJ1-1, with D perhaps matching TRBD1 (5 bases). The CDR3 runs 14 residues. Trimming pared 5 bases from V and 6 bases from J, leaving 16 bases between. CDR3 loop: CASSLEGLNAEAFF. The CDR3 nucleotides are TGTGCCAGCAGTCTCGAGGGGCTTAACGCTGAAGCTTTCTTT.

There are a few counts of this clonotype. This chain links TRBV18 with TRBJ2-1; 12 nucleotides agree with TRBD2. Germline V gene lookup returns CDR1 KGHSH and CDR2 LQKENI. The V segment lost 3 bases and the J segment 9 bases; nucleotides outside the gene matches: 6. This CDR3 spans 15 amino acids. As DNA, the CDR3 is TGTGCCAGCTCACCCGGAGCTAGCGGGAGGGGTGAGCAGTTCTTC. Its protein product is CASSPGASGRGEQFF.

The chain is built from TRBV6-5 and TRBJ1-4; D is possibly TRBD1 (5 bases). Per the germline V gene, CDR1 is MNHEY and CDR2 is SVGAGI. Trimming stripped 2 bases from V and 8 bases from J, with 9 bases between. This CDR3 has 13 residues. The CDR3 coding sequence is TGTGCCAGCAGTTACGGGACGAGGGAAAAACTGTTTTTT. Translated: CASSYGTREKLFF.